These 17 T cell receptor beta chains came from one sample sequenced in a study of Graves' ophthalmopathy and Graves' hyperthyroidism. From RNA, the CDR3 regions of TCR beta chains were amplified and sequenced. In the first round, RT-PCR was carried out with HTBI primers, and a multiplex PCR formed the second round. TCRdb reanalysed the multiplex PCR reads using MiXCR and keeps one entry per CDR3 protein. The data hold around 400,000 distinct CDR3 sequences, with around 19% observed a single time. Sequencing was performed on peripheral blood. Every receptor here comes from a woman between 18 and 29 years old with Graves' ophthalmopathy.

This clonotype has a count of ten or more. This chain uses TRBV12-3 or TRBV12-4 with TRBJ1-3; 7 nucleotides match TRBD1. The ends lost 0 bases at V and 4 bases at J; junction bases unmatched: 9. This CDR3 spans 17 amino acids. CDR3 nucleotide sequence: TGTGCCAGCAGTTTAGCGAAGGGGGCAGGCCCAGGAAACACCATATATTTT. Encoded protein: CASSLAKGAGPGNTIYF.

The V gene is TRBV28, the J gene TRBJ1-1, with D tentatively TRBD1 (5 bases). CDR3 length: 15 amino acids. CDR1 and CDR2 from the germline V gene are MDHEN and SYDVKM. V dropped 3 bases and J dropped 3 bases, with 14 bases sitting between them. CDR3 in amino acids: CASSFHGGIDTEAFF. The CDR3 DNA sequence: TGTGCCAGCAGTTTCCATGGGGGGATTGACACTGAAGCTTTCTTT.

In this sample, this clonotype turned up many times. This chain links TRBV27 with TRBJ1-5, with 8 bases fitting TRBD1. V shed 6 bases and J 2 bases; nucleotides not matched to a gene: 9. The CDR3 is 16 residues long. Germline lookup yields CDR1 MNHEY and CDR2 SMNVEV (reference sequence). DNA for the CDR3: TGTGCCAGCAGCCTACAGGGGGTAATAGGCAATCAGCCCCAGCATTTT. It is translated as CASSLQGVIGNQPQHF.

This clonotype was picked up many times. This chain joins TRBV12-3 or TRBV12-4 and TRBJ1-5; the D is unclear. The germline V and J ends were trimmed by 8 bases and 5 bases, with 16 bases remaining between them. The CDR3 length is 14 residues. CDR3 bases: TGTGCCAGCGGTCCGGAGCGGAACCATCAGCCCCAGCATTTT. It encodes CASGPERNHQPQHF.

This clonotype has ten or more counts. This sequence joins TRBV4-1 and TRBJ1-2; a weak D match, TRBD1 (6 bases). Germline assignment: CDR1 MGHRA and CDR2 YSYEKL. The CDR3 length is 16 residues. V gave up 4 bases and J gave up 2 bases, with 17 bases separating them. CDR3 sequence (DNA): TGCGCCAGCAGCCCCCGAAGTGGGGGGGCGAACTATGGCTACACCTTC. It yields the protein CASSPRSGGANYGYTF.

At least ten counts were recorded for this clonotype. The genes are TRBV10-3 and TRBJ1-6; D not resolved. Germline V gene data show CDR1 as ENHRY and CDR2 as SYGVKD. Trimming shortened V by 1 base and J by 6 bases, and 7 bases separated the two germline ends. The CDR3 is made up of 14 amino acids. The CDR3 sequence is CAISELGFNSPLHF. CDR3 in DNA: TGTGCCATCAGTGAGTTAGGATTTAATTCACCCCTCCACTTT.

This clonotype was observed at least ten times. In DNA form, the CDR3 reads TGTGCCAGCAACCTACAGGGGGCAGGGCAGCCCCAGCATTTT. The encoded protein is CASNLQGAGQPQHF. This sequence joins TRBV6-2 or TRBV6-3 and TRBJ1-5; 9 nucleotides align to TRBD1. Germline V gene data show CDR1 as MNHEY and CDR2 as SVGEGT. The CDR3 consists of 14 residues. Losses at the gene ends were 7 bases for V and 7 bases for J; bases not matched to a gene: 8.

This clonotype was seen many times. The rearrangement uses TRBV6-2 or TRBV6-3 and TRBJ1-1; the D is unclear. This CDR3 spans 15 amino acids. Trimming removed 7 bases from V and 8 bases from J, with 23 bases in between. Germline V CDR1 and CDR2: MNHEY, SVGEGT. In nucleotides, the CDR3 is TGTGCCAGCACCCGCCCTAAGAAAGGTGTCGGAGAAGCTTTCTTT. Protein: CASTRPKKGVGEAFF.

This clonotype has a count of ten or more. A much larger clone lies one base from this, so it may be a read error. The V gene is TRBV4-2, the J gene TRBJ2-7, with D unclear. Trimming cost V 1 base and J 6 bases, with 4 bases left between them. The length of the CDR3 is 11 residues. In germline, CDR1 is LGHNA, CDR2 YNFKEQ. The CDR3: CASSQGFEQYF. The CDR3 nucleotides are TGTGCCAGCAGCCAAGGGTTCGAGCAGTACTTC.

The rearrangement links TRBV6-2 or TRBV6-3 to TRBJ2-5; D tentatively reads TRBD1 or TRBD2 (5 bases each). The V end was cut by 2 bases, the J end by 0 bases, with 13 bases between. The CDR3 is 16 amino acids. Germline loops: CDR1 MNHEY, CDR2 SVGEGT. The CDR3 DNA reads as TGTGCCAGCAGTTACCTCCAGTGGGGGAACCAAGAGACCCAGTACTTC. This codes for CASSYLQWGNQETQYF.

This clonotype was found many times. The J gene is TRBJ1-6, the V gene TRBV6-2 or TRBV6-3; no firm D call. The CDR3 runs to 13 residues. V lost 5 bases and J lost 9, with 11 bases in between. Looked up from germline, CDR1 is MNHEY and CDR2 is SVGEGT. The CDR3 region has the DNA TGTGCCAGCAGTCGGCCCATAGCTTCACCCCTCCACTTT. Its protein is CASSRPIASPLHF.

This clonotype was observed many times. The chain links TRBV27 to TRBJ2-7, with 13 bases fitting TRBD2. The CDR3 runs to 17 residues. The V gene end was trimmed by 4 bases and the J gene end by 6 bases; junction bases not matched to a gene: 12. Germline V gene lookup returns CDR1 MNHEY and CDR2 SMNVEV (reference sequence). CDR3 region: CASSSWTSGSRPSEQYF. The CDR3 nucleotides read TGTGCCAGCAGTTCCTGGACTAGCGGGAGTCGGCCCTCCGAGCAGTACTTC.

V and J are TRBV9 and TRBJ1-1, with D hard to call. Between the trimmed V and J ends, which lost 3 bases and 0 bases, there was a span of 9 bases. This CDR3 spans 14 amino acids. CDR1 is SGDLS, CDR2 YYNGEE, per germline. CDR3 DNA: TGTGCCAGCAGCGGCGCCGGGGTGAACACTGAAGCTTTCTTT. Amino acid sequence: CASSGAGVNTEAFF.

This clonotype has ten or more counts. The gene calls are TRBV20-1 and TRBJ2-2; TRBD2 agrees at 13 bases. V was clipped by 3 bases and J by 5 bases; unmatched bases: 9. Germline values: CDR1 DFQATT, CDR2 SNEGSKA (reference sequence). The CDR3 is 17 residues long. The CDR3 nucleotides are TGCAGTGCTAGGAGGAGGACTAGCGGGAGTCAAACCGGGGAGCTGTTTTTT. This gives the protein CSARRRTSGSQTGELFF.

This clonotype was picked up many times. This chain joins TRBV20-1 and TRBJ1-5; 7 bases align to TRBD1. Unmatched junction bases numbered 8, after V lost 0 bases and J lost 3 bases. The CDR3 runs to 16 residues. Germline V gene sequence: CDR1 DFQATT, CDR2 SNEGSKA (reference sequence). The CDR3, as DNA: TGCAGTGCTAGAGATTGGAGGGGGCGCGACAATCAGCCCCAGCATTTT. It is translated as CSARDWRGRDNQPQHF.

This clonotype was observed many times. The rearrangement joins TRBV7-9 to TRBJ2-4, with 10 bases lining up with TRBD1. CDR1 is SEHNR and CDR2 is FQNEAQ in the germline V gene (reference sequence). The V and J ends lost 0 bases and 2 bases, in that order; junction bases with no gene match: 4. The CDR3 covers 17 residues. CDR3 in amino acids: CASSLAGQGYTKNIQYF. CDR3 nucleotides: TGTGCCAGCAGCTTAGCGGGACAGGGGTATACCAAAAACATTCAGTACTTC. Looking up the rest from reference TRBV7-9 and TRBJ2-4 gives the full variable domain: DTGVSQNPRHKITKRGQNVTFRCDPISEHNRLYWYRQTLGQGPEFLTYFQNEAQLEKSRLLSDRFSAERPKGSFSTLEIQRTEQGDSAMYLCASSLAGQGYTKNIQYFGAGTRLSVL.

J is TRBJ1-2 and V is TRBV7-2; D call uncertain. CDR1 and CDR2 (germline): SGHTA, FQGNSA. The V gene lost 5 bases and the J gene lost 7 bases, with 11 bases spanning the gap. CDR3 length: 12 residues. The CDR3 sequence: CASSKAGFGYTF. The CDR3 DNA reads TGTGCCAGCAGCAAGGCTGGCTTTGGCTACACCTTC.